The clone carrying this T cell receptor (beta chain) has ten or more counts. The CDR3 is 14 amino acids. The trim removed 3 bases at V and 7 bases at J, leaving 5 bases unmatched. Per germline, CDR1 SEHNR and CDR2 FQNEAQ (reference sequence). The entry originates in a study of patients and donors after allogeneic stem cell transplantation. One entry per CDR3 protein, called by TCRdb with MiXCR from the RT-PCR reads. The sample has 15,000 to 20,000 distinct CDR3 sequences; approximately 4.4% are singletons. This clonotype originated in a human donor who was either an allogeneic HSCT recipient or a stem cell or donor lymphocyte infusion donor (not recorded which). It is not recorded whose cells these are; they may come from a transplant donor. This chain uses TRBV7-9 with TRBJ2-7, with 11 nucleotides matching TRBD2. Sequenced: blood, either unsorted or a sorted T cell fraction (not recorded which). CDR3 protein: CASSFSGREEEQYF. The CDR3 DNA follows: TGTGCCAGCAGCTTTAGCGGGAGGGAGGAAGAGCAGTACTTC.